The clone carrying this T cell receptor (beta chain) has a single count. The sample is drawn from a study of shared clonotypes between healthy human individuals. CD8 cells regarded as naive lacked CD45RO, were positively chosen for CCR7, and omitted terminally differentiated effector memory CD45RA+ cells. Assay: immunoSEQ multiplex PCR; the TCRdb copy retains only in-frame clones and omits some. The sample yields 2 million to 2.5 million clones, approximately 94% seen once. Sequencing was performed on naive CD8+ T cells sorted from blood. This TCR was sampled from a man younger than 35 in good health.

This CDR3 is CASSGSSYEQYF. CDR3 coding DNA: TGTGCCAGCAGCGGGTCCTCCTACGAGCAGTACTTC. This rearrangement joins TRBV21-1 to TRBJ2-7. TRBV21-1 is a pseudogene. The CDR3 runs to 12 residues.